This TCR beta chain derives from a study of T cells in Graves' hyperthyroidism and ophthalmopathy. Clinical Activity Scores of at least 3, NOSPECS grades of at least 4 and durations under 3 months characterized ophthalmopathy patients. The investigators amplified TCR beta CDR3 regions from RNA transcripts. The study used the HTBI primer set for a first-round RT-PCR of the TCR CDR3. TCRdb analysed the multiplex PCR reads with MiXCR anew, one entry per CDR3 protein. The sample carries roughly 400,000 distinct CDR3 sequences, over 12% recorded once. The CDR3 covers 14 residues. V lost 2 bases and J 3 bases, leaving 11 bases between the germline ends. Germline V lookup: CDR1 SGHDN, CDR2 FVKESK. This clonotype was counted many times. Its specificity is not known. Study outcomes and limitations: Within blood appeared most thyroid clonotypes that had expanded above 0.001.

The rearrangement joins TRBV14 to TRBJ2-7; D gene unclear. Sequencing was performed on blood. The sequence was collected from a man in his fifties with Graves' ophthalmopathy. Written as DNA, the CDR3 is TGTGCCAGCAGCCAACCCGGCTTGGTCTACGAGCAGTACTTC. It encodes CASSQPGLVYEQYF.